These 2 T cell receptor beta chains came from one sample sequenced in a study of blood T cell repertoires in COVID-19. Some clones are missing from TCRdb's copy, which holds only in-frame ones; the method was immunoSEQ multiplex PCR. The sample has approximately 270,000 clones, approximately 90% seen once. Sample: PBMCs or T cells enriched from blood (not recorded which). These receptors were obtained from a man between 40 and 49 years old who had been exposed to COVID-19.

The J gene is TRBJ1-1, the V gene TRBV7-9; D not resolved. This CDR3 comprises 14 residues. V lost 4 bases, J lost 6 bases, and 15 bases lay in between. CDR1 is SEHNR, CDR2 FQNEAQ, per germline (reference sequence). The CDR3 sequence: CASSSNSRVAEAFF. CDR3 DNA: TGTGCCAGCAGCTCCAACTCCCGAGTGGCTGAAGCTTTCTTT.

This chain connects TRBV27 to TRBJ2-3; 9 nucleotides align to TRBD2. Germline assignment: CDR1 MNHEY and CDR2 SMNVEV (reference sequence). This CDR3 comprises 17 residues. With 2 bases clipped from V and 4 bases from J, the junction kept 10 bases outside the gene matches. The CDR3: CASSLKGGRGFPDTQYF. CDR3 in DNA: TGTGCCAGCAGTTTAAAGGGCGGGAGGGGTTTTCCAGATACGCAGTATTTT.